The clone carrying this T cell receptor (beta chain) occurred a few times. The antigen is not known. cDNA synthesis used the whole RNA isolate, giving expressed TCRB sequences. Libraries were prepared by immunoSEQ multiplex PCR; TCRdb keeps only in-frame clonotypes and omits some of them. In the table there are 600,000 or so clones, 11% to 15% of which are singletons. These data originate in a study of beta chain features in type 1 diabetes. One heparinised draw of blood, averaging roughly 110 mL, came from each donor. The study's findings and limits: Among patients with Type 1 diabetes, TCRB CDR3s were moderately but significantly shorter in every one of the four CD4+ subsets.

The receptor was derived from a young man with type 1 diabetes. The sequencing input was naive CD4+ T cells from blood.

In nucleotides, the CDR3 is TGTGCCAGCAGCTTAGGGGCAGGGGGCAATTCACCCCTCCACTTT. Amino acids: CASSLGAGGNSPLHF. This chain links TRBV7-9 with TRBJ1-6; 8 bases are shared with TRBD1. CDR1 SEHNR and CDR2 FQNEAQ come from the germline V gene (reference sequence). With V trimmed by 1 base and J by 7 bases, 3 bases remained unmatched. The CDR3 is 15 amino acids.